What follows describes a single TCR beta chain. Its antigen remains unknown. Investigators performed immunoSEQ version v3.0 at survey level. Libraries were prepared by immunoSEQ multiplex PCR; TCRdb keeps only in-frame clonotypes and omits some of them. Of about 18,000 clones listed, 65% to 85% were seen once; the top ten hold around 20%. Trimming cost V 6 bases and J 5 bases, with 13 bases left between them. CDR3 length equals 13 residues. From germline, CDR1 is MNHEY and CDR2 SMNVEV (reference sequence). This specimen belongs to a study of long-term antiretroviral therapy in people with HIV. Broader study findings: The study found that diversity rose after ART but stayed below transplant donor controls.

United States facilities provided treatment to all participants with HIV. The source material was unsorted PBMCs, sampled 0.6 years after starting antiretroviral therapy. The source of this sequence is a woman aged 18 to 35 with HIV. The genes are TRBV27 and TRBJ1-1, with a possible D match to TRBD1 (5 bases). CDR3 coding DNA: TGTGCCAGCAGATTACCGGGGGGGACTGAAGCTTTCTTT. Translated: CASRLPGGTEAFF.